The T cell receptor (beta chain) under discussion was sequenced for a study of T cells in Graves' hyperthyroidism and ophthalmopathy. Clinicians diagnosed patients from clinical symptoms, serum thyroxine and TRAb, thyroid ultrasound and orbital computed tomography. Researchers amplified the TCR beta CDR3 regions from RNA transcripts. HTBI primers were employed in a first-round RT-PCR of the TCR CDR3. TCRdb re-analysed the multiplex PCR reads in MiXCR, keeping a single row per CDR3 protein. The data show 350,000 to 400,000 distinct CDR3 sequences, about 19% seen once. This clonotype was detected only once. Its cognate antigen is unknown. General observations from the study: Ophthalmopathy was separated from stable hyperthyroidism by a 13 V-J model.

The source of this sequence is a woman between 18 and 29 years old with Graves' hyperthyroidism. Specimen: blood.

CDR3 in amino acids: CSAQGDSEQYF. DNA for the CDR3: TGCAGTGCTCAAGGCGATAGCGAGCAGTACTTC. This chain uses TRBV20-1 with TRBJ2-7; no firm D call. There are 11 residues in the CDR3. V lost 5 bases, J lost 6 bases, and 11 bases lay in between. CDR1 and CDR2 from the germline V gene are DFQATT and SNEGSKA (reference sequence).